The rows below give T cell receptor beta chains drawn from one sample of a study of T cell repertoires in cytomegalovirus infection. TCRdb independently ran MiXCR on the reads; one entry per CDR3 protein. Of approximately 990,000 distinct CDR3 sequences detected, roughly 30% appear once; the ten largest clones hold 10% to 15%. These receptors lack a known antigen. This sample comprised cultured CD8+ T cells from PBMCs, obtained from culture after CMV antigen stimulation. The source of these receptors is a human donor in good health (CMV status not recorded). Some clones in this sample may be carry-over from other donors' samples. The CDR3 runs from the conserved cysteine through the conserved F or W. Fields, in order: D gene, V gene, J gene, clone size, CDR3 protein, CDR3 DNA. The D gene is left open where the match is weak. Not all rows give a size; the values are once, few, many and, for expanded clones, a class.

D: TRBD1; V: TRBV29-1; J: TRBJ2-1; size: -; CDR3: CSVGDRGWNEQFF; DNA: TGCAGCGTTGGGGACAGGGGTTGGAATGAGCAGTTCTTC
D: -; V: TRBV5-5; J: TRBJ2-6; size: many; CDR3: CASRPGVLISGANVLTF; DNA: TGTGCCAGCAGGCCAGGGGTTTTGATCTCTGGGGCCAACGTCCTGACTTTC
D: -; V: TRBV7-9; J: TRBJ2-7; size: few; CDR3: CASRGNPLDPYEQYF; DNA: TGTGCCAGCAGGGGAAACCCTTTGGATCCTTACGAGCAGTACTTC
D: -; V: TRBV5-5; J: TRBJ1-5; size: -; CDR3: CASSSGAGSNQPQHF; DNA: TGTGCCAGCAGCTCGGGGGCGGGTAGCAATCAGCCCCAGCATTTT
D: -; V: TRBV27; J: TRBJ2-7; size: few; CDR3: CASSSTPQGTYEQYF; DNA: TGTGCCAGCAGCTCGACTCCTCAGGGGACGTACGAGCAGTACTTC
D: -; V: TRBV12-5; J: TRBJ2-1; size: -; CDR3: CASAPRGEDGQFF; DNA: TGTGCTAGTGCCCCGAGGGGGGAGGACGGGCAGTTCTTC
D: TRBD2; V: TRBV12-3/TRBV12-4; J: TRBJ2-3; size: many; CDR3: CASSLESWTRNTDTQYF; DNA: TGTGCCAGCAGTTTAGAGTCGTGGACTAGGAACACAGATACGCAGTATTTT
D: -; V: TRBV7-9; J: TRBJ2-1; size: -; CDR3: CASSLVNGEQFF; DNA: TGTGCCAGCAGCTTAGTTAATGGTGAGCAGTTCTTC
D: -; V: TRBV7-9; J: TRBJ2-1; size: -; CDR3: CASSLIGARVNNEQFF; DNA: TGTGCCAGCAGCTTAATAGGGGCTCGGGTAAACAATGAGCAGTTCTTC
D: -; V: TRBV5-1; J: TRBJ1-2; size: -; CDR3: CASSLIGNGRPLPNYGYTF; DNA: TGCGCCAGCAGCTTGATCGGCAACGGACGACCTCTACCCAACTATGGCTACACCTTC
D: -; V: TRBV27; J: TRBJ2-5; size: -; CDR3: CASSSPLTGETQYF; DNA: TGTGCCAGCAGTTCCCCTTTAACGGGAGAGACCCAGTACTTC
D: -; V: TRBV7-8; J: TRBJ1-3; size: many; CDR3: CASSLGAEISSGNTIYF; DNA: TGTGCCAGCAGCTTAGGGGCAGAAATAAGCTCTGGAAACACCATATATTTT
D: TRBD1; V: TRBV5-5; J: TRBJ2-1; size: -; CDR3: CASSHWTGNNEQFF; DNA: TGTGCCAGCAGCCATTGGACAGGGAACAATGAGCAGTTCTTC
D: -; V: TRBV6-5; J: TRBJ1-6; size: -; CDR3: CASSYSWDLRNSPLHF; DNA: TGTGCCAGCAGTTACTCATGGGACCTTCGAAATTCACCCCTCCACTTT
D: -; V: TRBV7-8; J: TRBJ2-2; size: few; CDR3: CASSPLGGPFTGELFF; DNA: TGTGCCAGCAGTCCTTTGGGGGGTCCATTCACCGGGGAGCTGTTTTTT
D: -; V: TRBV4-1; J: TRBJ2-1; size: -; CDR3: CASSQTGYPYNEQFF; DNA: TGCGCCAGCAGCCAAACAGGGTATCCCTACAATGAGCAGTTCTTC
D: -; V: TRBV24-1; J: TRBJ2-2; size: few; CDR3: CATSDFKAPNTGELFF; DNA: TGTGCCACCAGTGATTTTAAGGCTCCCAACACCGGGGAGCTGTTTTTT
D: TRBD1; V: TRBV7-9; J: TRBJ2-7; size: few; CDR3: CASSPRQGNSYEQYF; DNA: TGTGCCAGCAGCCCCCGACAGGGTAACTCCTACGAGCAGTACTTC
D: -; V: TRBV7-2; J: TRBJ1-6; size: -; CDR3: CASSPRGAVASPLHF; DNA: TGTGCCAGCAGCCCCCGCGGAGCGGTAGCCTCACCCCTCCACTTT
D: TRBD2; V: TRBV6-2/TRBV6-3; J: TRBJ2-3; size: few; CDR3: CASSLSRLAGFSTDTQYF; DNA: TGTGCCAGCAGTCTAAGCCGACTAGCGGGTTTTAGCACAGATACGCAGTATTTT
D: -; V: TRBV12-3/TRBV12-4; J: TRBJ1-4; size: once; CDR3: CASSVGGAEKLFF; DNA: TGTGCCAGCAGCGTGGGTGGGGCTGAAAAACTGTTTTTT
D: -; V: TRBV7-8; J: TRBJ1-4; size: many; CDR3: CASSPTRGENEKLFF; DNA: TGTGCCAGCAGCCCTACCAGGGGCGAGAATGAAAAACTGTTTTTT
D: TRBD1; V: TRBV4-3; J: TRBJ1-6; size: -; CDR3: CASSQEGSGTDNSPLHF; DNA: TGCGCCAGCAGCCAAGAAGGGTCCGGGACAGATAATTCACCCCTCCACTTT
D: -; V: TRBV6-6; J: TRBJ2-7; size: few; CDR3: CASSEGHPVSSYEQYF; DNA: TGTGCCAGCAGTGAGGGACACCCGGTTAGCTCCTACGAGCAGTACTTC
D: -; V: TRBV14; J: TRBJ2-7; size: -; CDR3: CASSQEAYEQYF; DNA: TGTGCCAGCAGCCAAGAGGCGTACGAGCAGTACTTC
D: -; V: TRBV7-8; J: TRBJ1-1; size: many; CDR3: CASSLAHRNTEAFF; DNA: TGTGCCAGCAGCTTAGCCCACAGGAACACTGAAGCTTTCTTT
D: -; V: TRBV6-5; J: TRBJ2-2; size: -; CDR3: CASSYSALTHGELFF; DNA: TGTGCCAGCAGTTACTCCGCTCTGACCCACGGGGAGCTGTTTTTT
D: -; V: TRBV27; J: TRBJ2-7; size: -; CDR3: CASSFGVPASYEQYF; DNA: TGTGCCAGCAGTTTCGGCGTTCCAGCCTCCTACGAGCAGTACTTC
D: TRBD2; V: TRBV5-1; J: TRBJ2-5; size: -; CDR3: CASSWPSTSGEETQYF; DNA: TGCGCCAGCAGCTGGCCCTCGACTAGCGGGGAAGAGACCCAGTACTTC
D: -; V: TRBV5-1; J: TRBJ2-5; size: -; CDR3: CASSLAVGFQETQYF; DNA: TGCGCCAGCAGCTTGGCCGTCGGCTTTCAAGAGACCCAGTACTTC
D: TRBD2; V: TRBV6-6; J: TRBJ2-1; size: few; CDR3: CASSYPSGGTIYDNEQFF; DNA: TGTGCCAGCAGTTACCCCAGCGGGGGAACGATTTACGACAATGAGCAGTTCTTC
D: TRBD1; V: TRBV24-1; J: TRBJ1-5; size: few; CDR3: CATSETGINIQPQHF; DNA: TGTGCCACCAGTGAGACAGGGATCAACATTCAGCCCCAGCATTTT
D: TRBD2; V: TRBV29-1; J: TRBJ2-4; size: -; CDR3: CSVADIGTSGNIQYF; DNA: TGCAGCGTCGCGGATATAGGGACTAGCGGTAACATTCAGTACTTC
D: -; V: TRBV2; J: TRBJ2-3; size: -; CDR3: CASSDSGFYDTQYF; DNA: TGTGCCAGCAGTGATTCAGGGTTTTACGATACGCAGTATTTT
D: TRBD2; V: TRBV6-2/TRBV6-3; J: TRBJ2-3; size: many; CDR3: CASSYSIGDYYTDTQYF; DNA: TGTGCCAGCAGTTACTCGATAGGGGACTATTACACAGATACGCAGTATTTT
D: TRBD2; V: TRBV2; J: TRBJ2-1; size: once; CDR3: CVSGGASYNEQFF; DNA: TGTGTGAGCGGGGGGGCCTCCTACAATGAGCAGTTCTTC
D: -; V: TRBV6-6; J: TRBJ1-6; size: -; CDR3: CASRGPGRLNSPLHF; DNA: TGTGCCAGCAGGGGGCCGGGACGGCTTAATTCACCCCTCCACTTT
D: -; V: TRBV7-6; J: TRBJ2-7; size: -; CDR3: CASSLESGLNYEQYF; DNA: TGTGCTAGCAGCTTAGAGTCGGGGCTGAACTACGAGCAGTACTTC
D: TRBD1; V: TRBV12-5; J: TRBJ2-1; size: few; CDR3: CASGFSSGTGTYNEQFF; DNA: TGTGCTAGTGGTTTCTCCTCTGGGACAGGGACCTACAATGAGCAGTTCTTC
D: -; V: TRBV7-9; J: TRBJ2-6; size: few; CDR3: CASSTLDGVSGANVLTF; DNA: TGTGCCAGCAGCACCCTGGACGGGGTGTCTGGGGCCAACGTCCTGACTTTC
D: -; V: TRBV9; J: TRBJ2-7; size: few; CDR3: CASSAYPVPYEQYF; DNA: TGTGCCAGCAGCGCCTATCCCGTCCCCTACGAGCAGTACTTC
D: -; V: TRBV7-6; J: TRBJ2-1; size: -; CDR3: CASSHYRGPLGNEQFF; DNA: TGTGCCAGCAGCCATTACCGGGGGCCCCTGGGCAATGAGCAGTTCTTC
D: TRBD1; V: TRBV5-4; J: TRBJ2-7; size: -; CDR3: CASRDPDRGPYEQYF; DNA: TGTGCCAGCAGAGATCCTGACAGGGGTCCCTACGAGCAGTACTTC
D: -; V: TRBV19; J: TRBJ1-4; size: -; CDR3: CASSIGGTSNEKLFF; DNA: TGTGCCAGTAGTATAGGGGGGACAAGTAATGAAAAACTGTTTTTT
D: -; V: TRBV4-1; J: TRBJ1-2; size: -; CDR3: CASSQVTAAGIFYGYTF; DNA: TGCGCCAGCAGCCAAGTCACGGCAGCTGGCATATTCTATGGCTACACCTTC
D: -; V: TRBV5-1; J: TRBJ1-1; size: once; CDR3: CASSLLDGANTEAFF; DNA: TGCGCCAGCAGCCTCCTCGACGGAGCGAACACTGAAGCTTTCTTT
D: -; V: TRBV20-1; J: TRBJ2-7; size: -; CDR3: CSANRDSYEQYF; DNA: TGCAGTGCTAACCGGGACTCCTACGAGCAGTACTTC
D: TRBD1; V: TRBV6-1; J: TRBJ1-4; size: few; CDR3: CASRSGGTAFF; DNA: TGTGCCAGCAGATCAGGAGGGACAGCATTTTTT
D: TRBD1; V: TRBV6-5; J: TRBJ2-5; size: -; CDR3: CASNDRGRETQYF; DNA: TGTGCCAGCAACGACAGGGGACGCGAGACCCAGTACTTC
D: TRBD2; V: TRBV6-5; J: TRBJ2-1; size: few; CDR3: CASSLLAGLPNEQFF; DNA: TGTGCCAGCAGTTTACTAGCGGGGCTACCCAATGAGCAGTTCTTC
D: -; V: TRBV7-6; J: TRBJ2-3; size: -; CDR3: CASSLIADTQYF; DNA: TGTGCCAGCAGTCTAATAGCAGATACGCAGTATTTT